The clone carrying this T cell receptor (beta chain) was detected only once. Sequencing was performed with immunoSEQ multiplex PCR; in TCRdb, only in-frame clones are kept and a portion is missing. This sample has about 220,000 clones, with roughly 94% found just once. Per germline, CDR1 SGHRS and CDR2 YFSETQ. The V gene end was trimmed by 3 bases and the J gene end by 8 bases; junction bases not matched to a gene: 4. The CDR3 covers 14 residues. The data originate from a study of control samples from healthy donors and cancer patients. The source is a man aged 50 to 60 in good health. V is TRBV5-1 and J is TRBJ1-4; 10 nucleotides match TRBD1. Sequencing was carried out using blood. The CDR3 loop reads CASSWTGGEEKLFF. As DNA, the CDR3 is TGCGCCAGCAGCTGGACAGGGGGTGAGGAAAAACTGTTTTTT.